This entry lists 23 T cell receptor beta chains sequenced from one sample in a study of CD8 T cells in ankylosing spondylitis. MiXCR, applied by TCRdb to the 5' RACE reads, yields one record per CDR3 protein. The sample has some 6,000 distinct CDR3 sequences, around 2.3% seen once. Sequenced material: blood, either unsorted or a sorted T cell fraction (not recorded which). These TCRs come from a male donor with ankylosing spondylitis or in good health (not recorded which).

At least ten counts were recorded for this clonotype. CDR3 nucleotides: TGTGCCAGCAGCGTAAGTAGACGGCGACTGAACACCGGGGAGCTGTTTTTT. It is translated as CASSVSRRRLNTGELFF. This rearrangement joins TRBV9 to TRBJ2-2; no clear D. The length of the CDR3 is 17 residues. CDR1 and CDR2 from the germline V gene are SGDLS and YYNGEE. Trimming shortened V by 1 base and J by 1 base, and 14 bases separated the two germline ends.

This clonotype was seen at least ten times. The chain couples TRBV9 to TRBJ2-1, with 8 bases matching TRBD1. The V and J ends lost 4 bases and 1 base, in that order; junction bases with no gene match: 7. Germline V gene sequence: CDR1 SGDLS, CDR2 YYNGEE. The CDR3 is 16 amino acids. This CDR3 reads CASSPQDRASYNEQFF. CDR3 coding DNA: TGTGCCAGCAGCCCACAGGACAGGGCGTCCTACAATGAGCAGTTCTTC. The variable domain in full, completed from reference TRBV9 and TRBJ2-1, reads DSGVTQTPKHLITATGQRVTLRCSPRSGDLSVYWYQQSLDQGLQFLIQYYNGEERAKGNILERFSAQQFPDLHSELNLSSLELGDSALYFCASSPQDRASYNEQFFGPGTRLTVL.

This clonotype was detected ten times or more. V usage is TRBV9 and J usage is TRBJ2-5; 7 positions agree with TRBD2. The CDR3 length is 15 residues. Germline CDR1 and CDR2: SGDLS and YYNGEE. The V segment lost 3 bases and the J segment 2 bases; nucleotides outside the gene matches: 7. As DNA, the CDR3 is TGTGCCAGCAGCGACCCCGGTAGCGGGCAAGAGACCCAGTACTTC. Protein product: CASSDPGSGQETQYF.

This clonotype ranks as medium-sized. The CDR3 region is CSDGTSGNYEQYF. CDR3 DNA: TGCAGTGACGGGACTAGCGGAAACTACGAGCAGTACTTC. The chain carries TRBV20-1 and TRBJ2-7; 11 bases match TRBD2. Unmatched junction bases numbered 5, after V lost 7 bases and J lost 3 bases. This CDR3 comprises 13 residues. CDR1 is DFQATT and CDR2 is SNEGSKA in the germline V gene (reference sequence).

This clonotype came up many times. The chain uses TRBV9 and TRBJ2-7; 11 nucleotides align to TRBD2. Germline V gene lookup returns CDR1 SGDLS and CDR2 YYNGEE. V shed 4 bases, J shed 3 bases, and the junction held 6 bases outside the gene matches. There are 15 residues in the CDR3. The CDR3, as DNA: TGTGCCAGCAGCACAACCGGGACTAGCGGCTACGAGCAGTACTTC. Its protein is CASSTTGTSGYEQYF.

In this sample, this clonotype is medium-sized. The V gene is TRBV9, the J gene TRBJ2-7; a weak D match, TRBD1 (5 bases). The germline V gene has CDR1 SGDLS and CDR2 YYNGEE. V dropped 0 bases and J dropped 3 bases, with 10 bases sitting between them. The CDR3 totals 14 residues. Here the CDR3 DNA reads TGTGCCAGCAGCGTAGAGGGGCAGATCTACGAGCAGTACTTC. It is translated as CASSVEGQIYEQYF.

This clonotype was recorded many times. The V and J genes are TRBV9 and TRBJ2-7, with D tentatively TRBD1 (5 bases). V was pared by 0 bases and J by 2 bases, with 9 bases between. Per the germline V gene, CDR1 is SGDLS and CDR2 is YYNGEE. The CDR3 loop spans 14 amino acids. The CDR3 region has the DNA TGTGCCAGCAGCGTAGCCACAGGCCCCTACGAGCAGTACTTC. This sequence encodes CASSVATGPYEQYF.

The sample holds many counts of this clonotype. The chain joins TRBV9 to TRBJ2-3; D may be TRBD2 (6 bases). Germline V gives CDR1 SGDLS, CDR2 YYNGEE. Trimming shortened V by 0 bases and J by 3 bases, and 11 bases separated the two germline ends. This CDR3 is 15 amino acids long. The CDR3 DNA is TGTGCCAGCAGCGTAGGGGGAGGCCAGACAGATACGCAGTATTTT. Protein product: CASSVGGGQTDTQYF. The full variable domain, in which reference TRBV9 and TRBJ2-3 provide the parts outside the CDR3, is DSGVTQTPKHLITATGQRVTLRCSPRSGDLSVYWYQQSLDQGLQFLIQYYNGEERAKGNILERFSAQQFPDLHSELNLSSLELGDSALYFCASSVGGGQTDTQYFGPGTRLTVL.

This clonotype was detected many times. The chain joins TRBV9 to TRBJ2-1; D is possibly TRBD2 (5 bases). Germline V CDR1 and CDR2: SGDLS, YYNGEE. The V end lost 3 bases, the J end lost 3 bases, and 16 bases lay between the germline ends. CDR3 length: 16 residues. For the CDR3, the DNA is TGTGCCAGCAGCGCGGCGGGTGGCCACCTCTACAATGAGCAGTTCTTC. This codes for CASSAAGGHLYNEQFF.

This clonotype occurred many times. The chain recombines TRBV9 with TRBJ2-1; 13 nucleotides line up with TRBD2. There are 17 residues in the CDR3. Looked up from germline, CDR1 is SGDLS and CDR2 is YYNGEE. Trimming cost V 0 bases and J 7 bases; bases outside gene matches: 7. CDR3 sequence reads: CASSVASTSGRLNEQFF. The CDR3 DNA follows: TGTGCCAGCAGCGTAGCGTCGACTAGCGGGAGGTTGAATGAGCAGTTCTTC.

This clonotype has a count of ten or more. The rearrangement links TRBV9 to TRBJ2-1, with 10 bases aligning to TRBD2. The CDR3 is 16 amino acids. The germline V gene has CDR1 SGDLS and CDR2 YYNGEE. V dropped 0 bases and J dropped 6; count of bases not matched to a gene: 6. DNA for the CDR3: TGTGCCAGCAGCGTAGGGTCTAGCGGGGGTACCAATGAGCAGTTCTTC. As protein: CASSVGSSGGTNEQFF.

This clonotype is labeled medium-sized. The V gene is TRBV9, the J gene TRBJ2-7; D is unclear. Germline V gene lookup returns CDR1 SGDLS and CDR2 YYNGEE. Trimming shortened V by 0 bases and J by 4 bases, and 11 bases separated the two germline ends. The CDR3 has 14 residues. This chain's CDR3 is CASSVAYPPYEQYF. CDR3 coding DNA: TGTGCCAGCAGCGTAGCTTACCCACCATACGAGCAGTACTTC.

This clonotype was counted between two and nine times. The V and J genes are TRBV9 and TRBJ2-7, with a tentative D call TRBD2 (7 bases). Germline values: CDR1 SGDLS, CDR2 YYNGEE. This CDR3 contains 15 residues. V gave up 2 bases and J gave up 2 bases, with 14 bases separating them. The CDR3 sequence is CASSVGSGGAYEQYF. The CDR3 region has the DNA TGTGCCAGCAGCGTGGGTTCGGGGGGCGCCTACGAGCAGTACTTC.

In this sample, this clonotype turned up many times. DNA of the CDR3: TGTGCCAGCAGCGTAGGAGTACAATTTACTGGGGCCAACGTCCTGACTTTC. Its protein product is CASSVGVQFTGANVLTF. The chain has TRBV9 and TRBJ2-6; D is unresolved. CDR1 SGDLS and CDR2 YYNGEE come from the germline V gene. This CDR3 is 17 amino acids long. V lost 0 bases and J 2 bases, leaving 12 bases between the germline ends.

In this sample, this clonotype turned up many times. As DNA, the CDR3 is TGTGCCAGCAGCCCCCGGACTAGCGGGAGCAATGAGCAGTTCTTC. It translates to CASSPRTSGSNEQFF. This sequence joins TRBV9 and TRBJ2-1, with 13 nucleotides matching TRBD2. CDR1 is SGDLS and CDR2 is YYNGEE in the germline V gene. V shed 4 bases, J shed 6 bases, and the junction held 4 bases outside the gene matches. The CDR3 runs 15 residues.

This clonotype was observed at least ten times. The gene calls are TRBV9 and TRBJ1-1; D possibly corresponds to TRBD1 (5 bases). The ends were cut back, 0 bases at V and 0 bases at J, with 6 bases in the middle. The length of the CDR3 is 14 residues. Germline-derived CDR1 and CDR2 are SGDLS and YYNGEE. The CDR3 DNA reads as TGTGCCAGCAGCGTAGACAGGTTGAACACTGAAGCTTTCTTT. Translating gives CASSVDRLNTEAFF.

This clonotype has at least ten counts. The chain employs TRBV9 and TRBJ2-3, with 10 bases fitting TRBD2. V shed 6 bases, J shed 4 bases, and the junction held 5 bases outside the gene matches. This CDR3 spans 14 amino acids. Germline lookup yields CDR1 SGDLS and CDR2 YYNGEE. CDR3 in DNA: TGTGCCAGCAATCCTAGCGGGAGCGCAGATACGCAGTATTTT. The encoded protein is CASNPSGSADTQYF.

This clonotype qualifies as medium-sized. V usage is TRBV9 and J usage is TRBJ2-7; D remains ambiguous. The CDR3 sequence is 13 residues long. CDR1 and CDR2 (germline): SGDLS, YYNGEE. V lost 2 bases, J lost 7 bases, and 13 bases lay in between. CDR3 protein: CASSVFSTTEQYF. CDR3 nucleotide sequence: TGTGCCAGCAGCGTCTTTTCCACCACTGAGCAGTACTTC.

This clonotype showed up many times. In nucleotides, the CDR3 is TGTGCCAGCAGCGTAGGTGGATGGGCGAACACCGGGGAGCTGTTTTTT. Translating it yields CASSVGGWANTGELFF. The chain joins TRBV9 to TRBJ2-2; D unresolved. V gave up 0 bases and J gave up 0 bases, with 9 bases separating them. The CDR3 is 16 residues long. Germline V gene lookup returns CDR1 SGDLS and CDR2 YYNGEE.

This clonotype was counted at least ten times. The chain links TRBV9 to TRBJ2-2; D unresolved. This CDR3 region has 13 residues. CDR1 is SGDLS, CDR2 YYNGEE, per germline. Trimming stripped 0 bases from V and 5 bases from J, with 5 bases between. Here the CDR3 reads CASSVDGTGELFF. Written as DNA, the CDR3 is TGTGCCAGCAGCGTAGATGGGACCGGGGAGCTGTTTTTT.

The CDR3 DNA follows: TGTGCCAGCAGCCTCCATCGCGCGGGGAGCTCCTACAATGAGCAGTTCTTC. Amino acid sequence: CASSLHRAGSSYNEQFF. The V call is TRBV9, the J call TRBJ2-1, with D possibly being TRBD2 (6 bases). The CDR3 is 17 residues long. Between the trimmed V and J ends, which lost 4 bases and 0 bases, there was a span of 17 bases. Germline V lookup: CDR1 SGDLS, CDR2 YYNGEE.

The chain employs TRBV9 and TRBJ2-3; TRBD2 matches 8 bases. Germline CDR1 and CDR2: SGDLS and YYNGEE. V shed 2 bases, J shed 3 bases, and the junction held 14 bases outside the gene matches. The CDR3 extends over 18 amino acids. The CDR3 DNA reads TGTGCCAGCAGCGTGCCTAGGGAGAGAGCGGGAGAAACAGATACGCAGTATTTT. This gives the protein CASSVPRERAGETDTQYF.

In its sample, this clonotype was seen many times. This sequence joins TRBV9 and TRBJ2-1, with 8 positions matching TRBD2. Losses at the gene ends were 3 bases for V and 9 bases for J; bases not matched to a gene: 14. The CDR3 is made up of 16 amino acids. Germline V gene lookup returns CDR1 SGDLS and CDR2 YYNGEE. DNA for the CDR3: TGTGCCAGCAGCGCCGACCCGGGACTAGTGATTCCTGAGCAGTTCTTC. This codes for CASSADPGLVIPEQFF.